This entry features one T cell receptor beta chain sequence. The antigen remains undetermined. Sequence at one end of the junction differs from germline and may be a read error. There are 14 residues in the CDR3. The germline V gene encodes CDR1 SEHNR and CDR2 FQNEAQ (reference sequence). These data come from a study of T cell responses to AZD1222 COVID-19 vaccine. Profiled with immunoSEQ multiplex PCR; TCRdb holds only in-frame clones, not every one. Among some 150,000 clones, about 90% were seen once, and the ten largest hold approximately 5%. Study-wide findings and caveats: The donors showed a predominance of white British ancestry and of females, with possible underestimation of clonal diversity.

The chain links TRBV7-9 to TRBJ2-3; 10 nucleotides line up with TRBD2. The sequence derives from an adult in good health. The sample here was peripheral blood, taken on day 0 of AZD1222 vaccination. CDR3 bases: TGCATTTCCCGGACTAGCGGAAGCACAGATACGCAGTATTTT. The encoded protein is CISRTSGSTDTQYF.